The present T cell receptor beta chain was sequenced within a study of cytomegalovirus exposure and HLA in healthy donors. Regarding this clone: Its antigen is unknown.

The study's findings and limits: A later analysis linked a missense DCLRE1C variant to TCR beta V- and J-gene trimming. With DRB1 most and HLA-C fewest, TCR association rates differed between HLA loci in a later analysis.

Each donor was nominally healthy when sampled (though unrecorded immune exposures were likely). The PCR made use of 60 Vbeta and 13 Jbeta primers. The authors' processing: Around 11 million of about 88 million unique TCR beta chains were shared, per a later count. TCRdb's copy holds only in-frame clones and misses some; the assay was immunoSEQ multiplex PCR. V and J calls and clone size are copied from that table; D and trimming were computed from the DNA. The repertoire holds about 110,000 clones, around 62% seen once, with over 3.5% in the top ten. V was cut by 1 base and J by 8 bases, with 6 bases left in between. The CDR3 consists of 13 residues. Germline values: CDR1 MGHRA, CDR2 YSYEKL.

Sequencing used PBMCs. V is TRBV4-1 and J is TRBJ1-6; possible D gene TRBD1, 6 bases. This receptor was identified in a man between 25 and 39 years old in good health and CMV-seropositive. CDR3 region: CASSQAGDSPLHF. The CDR3 nucleotides are TGCGCCAGCAGCCAAGCAGGGGATTCACCCCTCCACTTT.